This T cell receptor beta chain derives from a study of blood T cell repertoires in COVID-19. Study summary: Acute and convalescent COVID-19 specimens originated in the United States, Italy and Spain.

Authors' methods: Nucleated cell number was recorded as an estimate derived from reference gene primer amplification. Assay used: immunoSEQ multiplex PCR; TCRdb lists only in-frame clones, some missing. The D gene and trimming were derived from the DNA, and the V and J assignments and clone size from that table. The table records roughly 290,000 clones, 84% of them present only once. The ends lost 6 bases at V and 5 bases at J; junction bases unmatched: 0. This CDR3 contains 13 residues. From germline, CDR1 is MNHEY and CDR2 SVGAGI. The TCR comes from a person aged 65-85 years with COVID-19, enrolled during active disease. The chain employs TRBV6-5 and TRBJ1-4; 10 bases match TRBD1. Material: peripheral blood. The CDR3 DNA reads TGTGCCAGCAGGGACAGGGGGAATGAAAAACTGTTTTTT. It translates to CASRDRGNEKLFF.